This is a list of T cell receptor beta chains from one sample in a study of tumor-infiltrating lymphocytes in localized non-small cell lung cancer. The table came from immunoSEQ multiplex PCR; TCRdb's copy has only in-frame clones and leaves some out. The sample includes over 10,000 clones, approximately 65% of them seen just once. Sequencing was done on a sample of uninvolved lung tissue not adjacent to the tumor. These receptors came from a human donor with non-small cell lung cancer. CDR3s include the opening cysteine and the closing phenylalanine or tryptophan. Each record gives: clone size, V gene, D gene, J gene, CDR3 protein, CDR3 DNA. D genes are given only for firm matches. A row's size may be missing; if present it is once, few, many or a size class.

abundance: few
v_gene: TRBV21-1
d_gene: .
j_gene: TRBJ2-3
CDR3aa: CASSKGLLFRTSSTDTQYF
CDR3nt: TGTGCCAGCAGCAAGGGGCTTTTATTTAGGACTAGCTCCACAGATACGCAGTATTTT

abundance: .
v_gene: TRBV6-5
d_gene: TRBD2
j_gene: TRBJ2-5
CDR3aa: CASRGRTSETQYF
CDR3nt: TGTGCCAGCAGGGGAAGGACTAGCGAGACCCAGTACTTC

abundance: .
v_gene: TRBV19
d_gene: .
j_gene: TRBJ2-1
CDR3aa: CASSISRDHEQFF
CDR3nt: TGTGCCAGTAGTATATCCAGGGACCATGAGCAGTTCTTC

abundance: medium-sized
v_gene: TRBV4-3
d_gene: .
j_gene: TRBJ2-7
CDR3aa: CASSQAVRSSYEQYF
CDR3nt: TGCGCCAGCAGCCAAGCGGTCCGATCTTCCTACGAGCAGTACTTC

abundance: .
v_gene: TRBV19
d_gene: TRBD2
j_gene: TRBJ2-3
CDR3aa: CASSIASGSTDTQYF
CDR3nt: TGTGCCAGTAGTATAGCTAGCGGGAGCACAGATACGCAGTATTTT

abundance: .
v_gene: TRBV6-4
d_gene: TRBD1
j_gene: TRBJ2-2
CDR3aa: CASGTGGIGELFF
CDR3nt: TGTGCCAGCGGGACAGGGGGCATCGGGGAGCTGTTTTTT

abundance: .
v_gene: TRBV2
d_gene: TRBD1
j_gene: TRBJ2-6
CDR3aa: CASSLLRAIGDSHTGANVLTF
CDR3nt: TGTGCCAGCAGTCTCCTCCGGGCTATAGGGGACAGTCACACTGGGGCCAACGTCCTGACTTTC

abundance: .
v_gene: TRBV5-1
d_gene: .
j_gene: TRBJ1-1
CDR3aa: CASSLEVRDTEAFF
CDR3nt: TGCGCCAGCAGCTTGGAGGTAAGGGACACTGAAGCTTTCTTT

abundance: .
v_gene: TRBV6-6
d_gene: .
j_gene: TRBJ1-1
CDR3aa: CASSYSAIQSTEAFF
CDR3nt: TGTGCCAGCAGTTACTCTGCGATCCAATCTACTGAAGCTTTCTTT

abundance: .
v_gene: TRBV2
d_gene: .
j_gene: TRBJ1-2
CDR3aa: CASLEERLRGYTF
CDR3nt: TGTGCCAGCCTGGAGGAGAGACTCCGTGGCTACACCTTC

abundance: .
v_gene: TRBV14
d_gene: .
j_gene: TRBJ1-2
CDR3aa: CASSLDPSYGYTF
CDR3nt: TGTGCCAGCAGCTTAGACCCATCCTATGGCTACACCTTC

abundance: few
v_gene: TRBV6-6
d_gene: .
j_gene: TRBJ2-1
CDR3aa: CASSTLLLEQFF
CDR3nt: TGTGCCAGCAGTACCCTTCTACTGGAGCAGTTCTTC

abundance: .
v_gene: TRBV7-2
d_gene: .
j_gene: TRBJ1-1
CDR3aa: CASSVTTEAFF
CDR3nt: TGTGCCAGCAGCGTAACGACTGAAGCTTTCTTT

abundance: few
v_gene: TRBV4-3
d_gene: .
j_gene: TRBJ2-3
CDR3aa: CASSGGLSTDTQYF
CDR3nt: TGCGCCAGCAGCGGGGGACTGAGCACAGATACGCAGTATTTT

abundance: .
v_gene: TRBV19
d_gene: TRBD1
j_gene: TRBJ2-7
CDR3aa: CASSPRTGALYEQYF
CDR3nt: TGTGCCAGTAGTCCACGGACAGGGGCGCTTTACGAGCAGTACTTC

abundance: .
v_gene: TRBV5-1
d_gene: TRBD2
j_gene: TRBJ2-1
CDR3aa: CASSSRGGGVDEQFF
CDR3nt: TGCGCCAGCAGCTCGCGGGGGGGTGGAGTAGATGAGCAGTTCTTC

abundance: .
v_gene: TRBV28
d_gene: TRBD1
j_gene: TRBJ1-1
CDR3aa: CASRVDRGWNTEAFF
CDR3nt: TGTGCCAGCAGGGTCGACAGGGGCTGGAACACTGAAGCTTTCTTT

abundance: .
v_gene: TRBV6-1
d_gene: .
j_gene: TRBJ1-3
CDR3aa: CASRSTGSGNTIYF
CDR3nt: TGTGCCAGCAGGTCGACGGGGAGTGGAAACACCATATATTTT

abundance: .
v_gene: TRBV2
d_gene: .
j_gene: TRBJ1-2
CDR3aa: CASTRGARGYTF
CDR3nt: TGTGCCAGCACCCGAGGAGCACGAGGCTACACCTTC

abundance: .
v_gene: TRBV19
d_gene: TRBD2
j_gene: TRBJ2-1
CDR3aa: CASSSGTSGNNEQFF
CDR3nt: TGTGCCAGTAGCTCCGGGACTAGCGGAAACAATGAGCAGTTCTTC

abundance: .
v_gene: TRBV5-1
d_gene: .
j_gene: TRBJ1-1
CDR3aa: CASSLNYRVGGTEAFF
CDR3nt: TGCGCCAGCAGCTTAAACTACAGGGTCGGCGGGACTGAAGCTTTCTTT

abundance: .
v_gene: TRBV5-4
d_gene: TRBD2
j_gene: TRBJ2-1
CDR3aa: CASSFPLAGGGNEQFF
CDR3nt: TGTGCCAGCAGCTTCCCCCTAGCGGGAGGGGGGAATGAGCAGTTCTTC

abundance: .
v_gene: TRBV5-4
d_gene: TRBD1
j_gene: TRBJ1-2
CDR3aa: CASSLGQGINYGYTF
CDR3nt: TGTGCCAGCAGCTTGGGACAGGGGATAAACTATGGCTACACCTTC

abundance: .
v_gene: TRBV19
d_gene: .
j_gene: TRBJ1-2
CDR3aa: CASRTTNCGYTF
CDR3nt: TGTGCCAGTAGGACGACAAACTGTGGCTACACCTTC

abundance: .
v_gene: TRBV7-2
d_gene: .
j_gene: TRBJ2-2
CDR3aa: CASSLVALNTGELFF
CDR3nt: TGTGCCAGCAGCTTAGTAGCGTTGAACACCGGGGAGCTGTTTTTT

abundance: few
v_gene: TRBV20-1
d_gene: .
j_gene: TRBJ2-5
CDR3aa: CSAIKEETQYF
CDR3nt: TGCAGTGCTATTAAGGAAGAGACCCAGTACTTC

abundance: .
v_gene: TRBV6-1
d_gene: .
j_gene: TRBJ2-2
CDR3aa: CASSAARGSNTGELFF
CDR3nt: TGTGCCAGCAGTGCCGCTAGGGGGTCGAACACCGGGGAGCTGTTTTTT

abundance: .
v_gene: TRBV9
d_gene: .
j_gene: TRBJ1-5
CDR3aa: CASSVDSVNQPQHF
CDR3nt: TGTGCCAGCAGCGTAGACAGCGTCAATCAGCCCCAGCATTTT

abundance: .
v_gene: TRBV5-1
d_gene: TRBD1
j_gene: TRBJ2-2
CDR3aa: CASSLARTGYTGELFF
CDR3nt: TGCGCCAGCAGCTTGGCCAGGACAGGGTACACCGGGGAGCTGTTTTTT

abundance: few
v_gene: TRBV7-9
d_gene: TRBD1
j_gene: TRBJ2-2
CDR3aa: CASRKDRGTGELFF
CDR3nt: TGTGCCAGCAGAAAAGACAGGGGCACCGGGGAGCTGTTTTTT

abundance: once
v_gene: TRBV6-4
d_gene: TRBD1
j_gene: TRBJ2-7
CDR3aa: CASSPGQGAKYEQYF
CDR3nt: TGTGCCAGCAGTCCGGGACAGGGGGCCAAGTACGAGCAGTACTTC

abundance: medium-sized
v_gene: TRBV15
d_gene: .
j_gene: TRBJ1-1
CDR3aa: CATSRELNTEAFF
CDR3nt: TGTGCCACCAGCAGAGAACTGAACACTGAAGCTTTCTTT

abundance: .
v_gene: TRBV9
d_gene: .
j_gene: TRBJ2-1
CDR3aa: CASSVNGNEQFF
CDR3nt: TGTGCCAGCAGCGTAAATGGGAATGAGCAGTTCTTC

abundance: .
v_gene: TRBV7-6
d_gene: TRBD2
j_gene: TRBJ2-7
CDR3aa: CASSPQASGAYEQYF
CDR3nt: TGTGCCAGCAGCCCCCAGGCTAGCGGGGCCTACGAGCAGTACTTC

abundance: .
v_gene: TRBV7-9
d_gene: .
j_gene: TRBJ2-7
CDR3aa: CASSSRARGAYEQYF
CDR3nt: TGTGCCAGCAGCTCCCGCGCAAGAGGGGCTTACGAGCAGTACTTC

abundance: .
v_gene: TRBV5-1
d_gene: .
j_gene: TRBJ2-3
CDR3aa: CASSPGGRADTQYF
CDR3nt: TGCGCCAGCAGCCCAGGGGGGAGGGCAGATACGCAGTATTTT

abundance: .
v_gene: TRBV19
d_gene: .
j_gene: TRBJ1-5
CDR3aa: CASRAVLGSNQPQHF
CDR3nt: TGTGCCAGTAGAGCAGTTTTGGGGAGCAATCAGCCCCAGCATTTT

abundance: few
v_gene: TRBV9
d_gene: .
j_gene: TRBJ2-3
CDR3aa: CASSVAAGTQYF
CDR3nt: TGTGCCAGCAGCGTAGCGGCGGGGACGCAGTATTTT

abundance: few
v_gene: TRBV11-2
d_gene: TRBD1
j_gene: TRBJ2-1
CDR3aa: CASSQGTVDNEQFF
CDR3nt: TGTGCCAGCAGCCAAGGGACAGTTGACAATGAGCAGTTCTTC

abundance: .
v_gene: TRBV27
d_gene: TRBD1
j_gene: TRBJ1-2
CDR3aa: CASSSDSGTGVAGGYTF
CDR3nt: TGTGCCAGCAGCTCCGATTCCGGGACAGGGGTAGCGGGCGGCTACACCTTC

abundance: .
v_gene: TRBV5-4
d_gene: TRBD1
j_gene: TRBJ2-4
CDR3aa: CASSLGTGGKNIQYF
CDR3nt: TGTGCCAGCAGCTTGGGGACAGGGGGCAAAAACATTCAGTACTTC

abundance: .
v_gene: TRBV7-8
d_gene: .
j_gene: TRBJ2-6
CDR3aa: CASSFPPGVAGANVLTF
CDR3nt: TGTGCCAGCAGCTTTCCTCCCGGGGTTGCTGGGGCCAACGTCCTGACTTTC

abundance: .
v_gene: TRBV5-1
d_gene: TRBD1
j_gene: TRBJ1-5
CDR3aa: CASSLGQGANQPQHF
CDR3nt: TGCGCCAGCAGCTTGGGACAGGGCGCAAATCAGCCCCAGCATTTT

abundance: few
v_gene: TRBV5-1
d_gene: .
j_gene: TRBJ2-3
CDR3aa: CASSLVGTDRQDTQYF
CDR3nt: TGCGCCAGCAGCTTGGTCGGGACCGACAGGCAAGATACGCAGTATTTT

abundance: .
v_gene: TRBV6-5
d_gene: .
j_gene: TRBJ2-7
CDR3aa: CASSAQGLGYEQYF
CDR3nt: TGTGCCAGCAGCGCACAGGGTTTGGGCTACGAGCAGTACTTC

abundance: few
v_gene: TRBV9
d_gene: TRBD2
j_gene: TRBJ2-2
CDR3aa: CASSELAGGGTGELFF
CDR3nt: TGTGCCAGCAGCGAACTAGCGGGAGGGGGCACCGGGGAGCTGTTTTTT

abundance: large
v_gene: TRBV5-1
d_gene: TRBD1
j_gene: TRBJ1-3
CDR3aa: CASSLEGQGAENTIYF
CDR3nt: TGCGCCAGCAGCTTGGAAGGACAGGGGGCTGAGAACACCATATATTTT

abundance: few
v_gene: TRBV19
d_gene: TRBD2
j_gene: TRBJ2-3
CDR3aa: CASRRGGSSTDTQYF
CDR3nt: TGTGCCAGTAGGCGCGGGGGGTCCTCCACAGATACGCAGTATTTT

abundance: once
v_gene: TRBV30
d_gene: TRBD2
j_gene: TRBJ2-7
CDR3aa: CAWSAGTSYEQYF
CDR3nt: TGTGCCTGGAGTGCGGGGACTAGCTACGAGCAGTACTTC

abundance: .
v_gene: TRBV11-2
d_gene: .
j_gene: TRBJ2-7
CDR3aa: CASSLPGVEQYF
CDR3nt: TGTGCCAGCAGCTTACCCGGGGTCGAGCAGTACTTC

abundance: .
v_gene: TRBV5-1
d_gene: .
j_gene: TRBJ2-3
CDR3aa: CASSPITDTQYF
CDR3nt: TGCGCCAGCAGCCCAATTACAGATACGCAGTATTTT